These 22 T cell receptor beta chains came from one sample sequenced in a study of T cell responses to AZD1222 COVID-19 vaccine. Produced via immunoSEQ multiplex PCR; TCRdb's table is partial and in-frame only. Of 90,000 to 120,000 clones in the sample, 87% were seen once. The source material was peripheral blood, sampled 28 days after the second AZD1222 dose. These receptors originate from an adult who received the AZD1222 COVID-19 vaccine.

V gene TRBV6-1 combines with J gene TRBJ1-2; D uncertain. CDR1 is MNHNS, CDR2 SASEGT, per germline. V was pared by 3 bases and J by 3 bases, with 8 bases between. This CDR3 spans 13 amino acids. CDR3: CASSEVAYYGYTF. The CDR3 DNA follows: TGTGCCAGCAGTGAGGTAGCTTACTATGGCTACACCTTC.

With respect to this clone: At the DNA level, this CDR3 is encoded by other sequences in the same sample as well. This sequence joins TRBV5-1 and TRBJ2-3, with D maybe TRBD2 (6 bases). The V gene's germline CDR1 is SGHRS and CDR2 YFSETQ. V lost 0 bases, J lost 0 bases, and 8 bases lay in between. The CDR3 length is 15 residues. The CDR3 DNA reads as TGCGCCAGCAGCTTGGTCGGGGGAAGCACAGATACGCAGTATTTT. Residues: CASSLVGGSTDTQYF.

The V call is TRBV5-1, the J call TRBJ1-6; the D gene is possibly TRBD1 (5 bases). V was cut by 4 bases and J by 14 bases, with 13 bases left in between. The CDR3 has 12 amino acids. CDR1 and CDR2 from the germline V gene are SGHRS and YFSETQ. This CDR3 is CASSQSGGALHF. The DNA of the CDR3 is TGCGCCAGCAGCCAATCCGGGGGGGCCCTCCACTTT.

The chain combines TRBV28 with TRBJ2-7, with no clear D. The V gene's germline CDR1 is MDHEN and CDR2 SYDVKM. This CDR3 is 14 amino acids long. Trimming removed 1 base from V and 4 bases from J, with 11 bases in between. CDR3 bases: TGTGCCAGCAGTTTATCTGGGGTGGGGTACGAGCAGTACTTC. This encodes CASSLSGVGYEQYF.

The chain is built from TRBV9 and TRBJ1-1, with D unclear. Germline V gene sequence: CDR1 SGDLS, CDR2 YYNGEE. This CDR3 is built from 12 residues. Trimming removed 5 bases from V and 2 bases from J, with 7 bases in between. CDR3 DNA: TGTGCCAGCAGTACTCAAAACACTGAAGCTTTCTTT. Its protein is CASSTQNTEAFF. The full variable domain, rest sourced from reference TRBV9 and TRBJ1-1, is DSGVTQTPKHLITATGQRVTLRCSPRSGDLSVYWYQQSLDQGLQFLIQYYNGEERAKGNILERFSAQQFPDLHSELNLSSLELGDSALYFCASSTQNTEAFFGQGTRLTVV.

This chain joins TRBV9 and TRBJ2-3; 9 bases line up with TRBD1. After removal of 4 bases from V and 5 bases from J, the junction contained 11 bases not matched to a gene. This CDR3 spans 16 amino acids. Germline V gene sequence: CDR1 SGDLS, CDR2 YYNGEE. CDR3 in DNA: TGTGCCAGCAGCTCAACGGACAGGGGAGGGCTAGATACGCAGTATTTT. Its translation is CASSSTDRGGLDTQYF.

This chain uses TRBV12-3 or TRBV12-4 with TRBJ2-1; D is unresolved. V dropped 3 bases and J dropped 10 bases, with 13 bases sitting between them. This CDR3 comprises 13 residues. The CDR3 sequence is CASSFIGPREQFF. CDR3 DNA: TGTGCCAGCAGTTTCATAGGGCCCCGCGAGCAGTTCTTC.

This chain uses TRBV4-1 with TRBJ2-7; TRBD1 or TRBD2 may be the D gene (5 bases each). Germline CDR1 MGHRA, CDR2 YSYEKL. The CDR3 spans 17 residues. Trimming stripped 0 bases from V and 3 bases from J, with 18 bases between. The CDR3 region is CASSQDDSPWTHYEQYF. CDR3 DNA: TGCGCCAGCAGCCAAGATGACAGCCCCTGGACTCACTACGAGCAGTACTTC.

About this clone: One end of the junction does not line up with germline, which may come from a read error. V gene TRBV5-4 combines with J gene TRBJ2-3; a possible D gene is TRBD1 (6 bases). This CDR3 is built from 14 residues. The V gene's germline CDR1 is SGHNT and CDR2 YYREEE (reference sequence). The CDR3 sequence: CASSSRQDTDTQYF. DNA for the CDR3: TGTGCCAGCAGCTCCCGACAGGACACAGATACTCAGTATTTT.

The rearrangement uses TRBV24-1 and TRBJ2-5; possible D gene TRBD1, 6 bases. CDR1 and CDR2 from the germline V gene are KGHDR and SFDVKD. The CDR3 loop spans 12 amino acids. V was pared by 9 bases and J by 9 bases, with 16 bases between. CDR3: CATGQPSGPQYF. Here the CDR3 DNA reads TGTGCCACCGGACAGCCAAGTGGGCCCCAGTACTTC.

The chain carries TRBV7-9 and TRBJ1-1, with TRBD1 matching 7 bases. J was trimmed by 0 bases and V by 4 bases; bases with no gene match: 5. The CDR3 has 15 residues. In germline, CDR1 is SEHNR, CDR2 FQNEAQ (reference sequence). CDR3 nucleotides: TGTGCCAGCAGCTCACCGGGACAGATGAACACTGAAGCTTTCTTT. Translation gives CASSSPGQMNTEAFF. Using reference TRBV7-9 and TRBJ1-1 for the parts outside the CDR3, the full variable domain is DTGVSQNPRHKITKRGQNVTFRCDPISEHNRLYWYRQTLGQGPEFLTYFQNEAQLEKSRLLSDRFSAERPKGSFSTLEIQRTEQGDSAMYLCASSSPGQMNTEAFFGQGTRLTVV.

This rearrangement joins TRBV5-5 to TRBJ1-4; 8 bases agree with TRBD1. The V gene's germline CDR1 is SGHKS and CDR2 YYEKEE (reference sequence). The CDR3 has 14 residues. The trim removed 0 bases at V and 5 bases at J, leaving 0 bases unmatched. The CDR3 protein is CASSLGQGNEKLFF. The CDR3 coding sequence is TGTGCCAGCAGCTTGGGACAGGGGAATGAAAAACTGTTTTTT.

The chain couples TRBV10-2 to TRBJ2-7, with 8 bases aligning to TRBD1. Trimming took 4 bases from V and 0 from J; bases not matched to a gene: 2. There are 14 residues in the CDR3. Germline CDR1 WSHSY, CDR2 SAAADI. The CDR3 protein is CASSGQGSSYEQYF. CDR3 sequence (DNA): TGCGCCAGCAGTGGACAGGGGAGCTCCTACGAGCAGTACTTC.

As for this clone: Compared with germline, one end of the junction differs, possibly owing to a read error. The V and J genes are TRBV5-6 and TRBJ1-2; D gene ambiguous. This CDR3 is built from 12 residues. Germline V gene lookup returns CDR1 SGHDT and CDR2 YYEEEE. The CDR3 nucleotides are TGTGCCAGCAGCTTAAAAGACACCGGGAAGGCCTTC. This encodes CASSLKDTGKAF. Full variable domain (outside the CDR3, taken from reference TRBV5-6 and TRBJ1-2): DAGVTQSPTHLIKTRGQQVTLRCSPKSGHDTVSWYQQALGQGPQFIFQYYEEEERQRGNFPDRFSGHQFPNYSSELNVNALLLGDSALYLCASSLKDTGKAFGSGTRLTVV.

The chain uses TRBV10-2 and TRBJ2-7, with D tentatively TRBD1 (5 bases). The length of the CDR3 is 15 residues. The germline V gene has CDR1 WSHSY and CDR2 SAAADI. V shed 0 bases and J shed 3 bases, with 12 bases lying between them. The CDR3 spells CASSESLGANYEQYF. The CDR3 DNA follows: TGCGCCAGCAGTGAGTCGCTTGGGGCAAACTACGAGCAGTACTTC.

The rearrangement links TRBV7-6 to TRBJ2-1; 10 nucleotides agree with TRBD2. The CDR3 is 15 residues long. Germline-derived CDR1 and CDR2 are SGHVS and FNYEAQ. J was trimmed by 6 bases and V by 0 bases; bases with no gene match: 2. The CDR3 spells CASSLASGGLNEQFF. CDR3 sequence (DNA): TGTGCCAGCAGCTTAGCTAGCGGGGGGCTCAATGAGCAGTTCTTC.

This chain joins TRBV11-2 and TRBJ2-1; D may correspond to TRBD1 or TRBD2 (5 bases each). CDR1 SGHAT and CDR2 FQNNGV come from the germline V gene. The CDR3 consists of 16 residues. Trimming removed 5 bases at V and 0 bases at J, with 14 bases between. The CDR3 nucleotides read TGTGCCAGCAGCCGGGACGGATCGAGCTCCTACAATGAGCAGTTCTTC. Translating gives CASSRDGSSSYNEQFF.

The CDR3 region has the DNA TGCGCCAGCAGCCAAGATACGAGGGCGTCTGGAAACACCATATATTTT. Protein sequence: CASSQDTRASGNTIYF. The genes are TRBV4-1 and TRBJ1-3; D call uncertain. V lost 0 bases to trimming and J lost 1 base, with 10 bases between them. The CDR3 is 16 amino acids. The germline V gene encodes CDR1 MGHRA and CDR2 YSYEKL.

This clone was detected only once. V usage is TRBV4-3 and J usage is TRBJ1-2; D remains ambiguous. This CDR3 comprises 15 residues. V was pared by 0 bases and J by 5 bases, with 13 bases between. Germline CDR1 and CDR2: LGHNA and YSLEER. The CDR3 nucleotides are TGCGCCAGCAGCCAAGATAGGACCAAAGGGTATGGCTACACCTTC. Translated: CASSQDRTKGYGYTF.

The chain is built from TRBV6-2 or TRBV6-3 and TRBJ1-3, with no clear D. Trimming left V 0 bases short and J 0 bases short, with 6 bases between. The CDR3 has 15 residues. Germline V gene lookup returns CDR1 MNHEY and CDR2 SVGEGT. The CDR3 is CASSYSTASGNTIYF. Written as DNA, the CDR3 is TGTGCCAGCAGTTACTCGACCGCCTCTGGAAACACCATATATTTT.

DNA of the CDR3: TGTGCCAGCAGCCGTACCCCCCAGGGCTCGGTTGAAAAACTGTTTTTT. It yields the protein CASSRTPQGSVEKLFF. V is TRBV6-2 or TRBV6-3 and J is TRBJ1-4, with D perhaps matching TRBD1 (5 bases). Germline V lookup: CDR1 MNHEY, CDR2 SVGEGT. This CDR3 has 16 amino acids. Trimming shortened V by 6 bases and J by 7 bases, and 21 bases separated the two germline ends.

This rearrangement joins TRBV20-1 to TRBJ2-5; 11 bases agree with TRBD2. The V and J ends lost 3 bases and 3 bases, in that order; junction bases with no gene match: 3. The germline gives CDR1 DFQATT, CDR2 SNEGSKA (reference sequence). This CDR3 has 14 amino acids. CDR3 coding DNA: TGCAGTGCTAGTCCTAGCGGGGGGAAAGAGACCCAGTACTTC. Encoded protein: CSASPSGGKETQYF.